The T cell receptor beta chain described here comes from a study of graft-versus-host responses after intestinal transplantation. Study-level information: The whole recipient group had anti-thymocyte globulin induction followed by tacrolimus and steroids for around 3 years.

The CDR3 sequence is 15 residues long. The junction had 4 bases not matched to a gene; V was cut back by 6 bases and J by 3 bases. Germline values: CDR1 MNHEY, CDR2 SMNVEV (reference sequence). Assay used: immunoSEQ multiplex PCR; TCRdb lists only in-frame clones, some missing. Seen here are approximately 46,000 clones, about 88% observed once, and the top ten hold about 0.42%. With regard to this clone: Its antigen remains unidentified.

General observations from the study: Early post-transplant HvG declines tracked with peak circulating GvH clone levels. Graft-versus-host to host-versus-graft clonal ratios in allografts were high in patients with graft-donor T cell macrochimerism. Some GvH clones were seen earlier in gut or blood, suggesting intestinal origin.

This receptor was identified in a human donor who was the organ donor for an intestinal transplant. Source: unstimulated CD4+ T cells sorted from spleen or lymph node cells, taken before transplant. The chain has TRBV27 and TRBJ1-3, with TRBD1 matching 11 bases. CDR3 DNA: TGTGCCAGCAGGGGACAGGGGGGGAATGGAAACACCATATATTTT. Translating gives CASRGQGGNGNTIYF.